Listed below are T cell receptor beta chains from one sample, sequenced in a study of blood T cell repertoires in COVID-19. Libraries were prepared by immunoSEQ multiplex PCR; TCRdb keeps only in-frame clonotypes and omits some of them. The sample lists under 300,000 clones; just under 85% were seen once. Sample: peripheral blood. These receptors were taken from a man between 45 and 60 years old with acute or convalescent COVID-19. The CDR3 runs from the conserved cysteine through the conserved F or W.

V	J	CDR3
TRBV27	TRBJ1-6	CASRDLPRHRNILPGLHF
TRBV18	TRBJ1-6	CASSYGTPPNSPLHF
TRBV13	TRBJ2-1	CASSGDTVHNEQFF
TRBV6-5	TRBJ1-5	CASNRGSNQPQHF
TRBV4-1	TRBJ2-1	CASSQSLRSSYNEQFF
TRBV6-6	TRBJ1-4	CASSYPRVGGNEKLFF
TRBV6-5	TRBJ2-2	CASSPGHSTGELFF
TRBV7-2	TRBJ1-2	CASNLHSIADYGYTF
TRBV6-1	TRBJ1-1	CASSEGRGTEAFF
TRBV5-8	TRBJ2-1	CASRRLAGGYNEQFF
TRBV4-1	TRBJ1-5	CASSPRDSSNQPQHF
TRBV7-3	TRBJ2-1	CASSIHGGATSYNEQFF
TRBV5-4	TRBJ1-2	CASSLGGGYTF
TRBV5-5	TRBJ1-5	CASSWTGEEPQHF
TRBV5-4	TRBJ1-2	CASSLQGAVYGYTF
TRBV20-1	TRBJ1-5	CSASHGGDSNQPQHF
TRBV5-1	TRBJ2-3	CASSISGAPDTQYF
TRBV9	TRBJ2-1	CASSAQTTGANEQFF
TRBV10-2	TRBJ2-1	CASSELTEGVGEQFF
TRBV7-3	TRBJ2-1	CASSSTGRSSYNEQFF
TRBV2	TRBJ1-2	CASSEQGPGYTF
TRBV11-2	TRBJ1-3	CASSLGFGQATTGNTIYF
TRBV2	TRBJ1-3	CASQASGNGNTIYF
TRBV28	TRBJ2-2	CASSLEVGSGELFF
TRBV5-1	TRBJ1-2	CASSLQDSNYGYTF
TRBV9	TRBJ2-3	CASSVYQAGGLDTQYF
TRBV3-1/TRBV3-2	TRBJ2-6	CASSQTGASGANVLTF
TRBV3-1/TRBV3-2	TRBJ1-2	CASSQRGGIYGYTF
TRBV27	TRBJ1-6	CASSLSGQGPSPLHF
TRBV3-1/TRBV3-2	TRBJ2-7	CASSPRKGLAASYEQYF
TRBV10-1	TRBJ2-5	CASSEAGGEETQYF
TRBV18	TRBJ1-5	CASSPGGTGGDQPQHF
TRBV7-8	TRBJ2-1	CASSLYPGVGYEQFF
TRBV5-6	TRBJ2-1	CASSFMTSGRFHEQFF
TRBV2	TRBJ1-4	CASSVGGPNEKLFF
TRBV7-3	TRBJ1-6	CASSLLGQGNSPLHF
TRBV19	TRBJ2-1	CASSISALAGGVEQFF
TRBV5-3	TRBJ1-5	CARSPTSLRGPCNQPQHF
TRBV7-3	TRBJ1-2	CASSLKAGGAGSAGYTF
TRBV7-3	TRBJ1-2	CASSPGSGGYGYTF
TRBV11-1	TRBJ2-2	CASRIQGPGELFF
TRBV4-2	TRBJ2-2	CASSQGLAGDGELFF
TRBV20-1	TRBJ1-4	CSASPTGIPNEKLFF
TRBV19	TRBJ2-3	CASSIERFGVRTDTQYF
TRBV7-8	TRBJ2-3	CASRGGVTDTQYF
TRBV24-1	TRBJ2-2	CATSEGRETGELFF
TRBV11-1	TRBJ1-3	CASSTSTGAGNTIYF
TRBV24-1	TRBJ2-2	CATSDLGDRGRPGELFF
TRBV4-1	TRBJ1-1	CASSPATTERGNTEAFF
TRBV4-2	TRBJ1-1	CASSPPGAMNTEAFF
TRBV27	TRBJ2-7	CASSRGVGSVTTRYEQYF
TRBV19	TRBJ1-2	CASSTDRDIGYTF
TRBV12-3/TRBV12-4	TRBJ1-1	CASTPTESTEAFF